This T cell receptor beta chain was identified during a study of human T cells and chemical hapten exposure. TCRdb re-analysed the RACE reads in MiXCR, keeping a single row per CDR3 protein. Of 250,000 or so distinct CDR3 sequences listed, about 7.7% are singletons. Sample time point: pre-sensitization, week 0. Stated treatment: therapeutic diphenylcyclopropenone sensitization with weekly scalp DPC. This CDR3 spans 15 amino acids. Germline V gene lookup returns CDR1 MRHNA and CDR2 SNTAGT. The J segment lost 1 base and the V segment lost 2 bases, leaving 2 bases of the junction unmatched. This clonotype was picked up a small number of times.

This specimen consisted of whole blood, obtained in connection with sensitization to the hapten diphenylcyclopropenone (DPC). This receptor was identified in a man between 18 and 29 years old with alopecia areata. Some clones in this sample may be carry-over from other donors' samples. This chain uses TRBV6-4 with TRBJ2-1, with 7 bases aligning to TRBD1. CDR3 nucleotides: TGTGCCAGCAGTGACGAGACAGGGTCCTACAATGAGCAGTTCTTC. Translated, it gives CASSDETGSYNEQFF.